The TCR beta chain described here comes from a study of T cells in Graves' hyperthyroidism and ophthalmopathy. The source material, RNA transcripts, was used to amplify TCR beta CDR3 regions. The study used the HTBI primer set for a first-round RT-PCR of the TCR CDR3. TCRdb processed the multiplex PCR reads anew with MiXCR; each CDR3 protein has one entry. The sample lists some 600,000 distinct CDR3 sequences, about half occurring once. CDR3 length: 13 amino acids. CDR1 is MNHEY and CDR2 is SMNVEV in the germline V gene (reference sequence). Trimming pared 0 bases from V and 2 bases from J, leaving 5 bases between.

This clonotype was obtained from a young woman with Graves' hyperthyroidism. The material sequenced was peripheral blood or thyroid tissue (not recorded which). The chain links TRBV27 to TRBJ2-7; no reliable D call. The CDR3 region has the DNA TGTGCCAGCAGTTTATCCAGAGCCTACGAGCAGTACTTC. Residues: CASSLSRAYEQYF.